This T cell receptor beta chain was obtained from a study of blood T cell repertoires in COVID-19. Study information: Both acute and convalescent COVID-19 samples were obtained from the United States, Italy and Spain. Nucleic acid was either cDNA or gDNA, and it came from T cells, B-cell-depleted T cells, or PBMCs.

The CDR3 totals 13 residues. V was pared by 10 bases and J by 2 bases, with 13 bases between. Germline assignment: CDR1 MDHEN and CDR2 SYDVKM. Only in-frame clones appear in the TCRdb table, and some are missing; sequencing was by immunoSEQ multiplex PCR. The sample contains 330,000 or so clones, more than 85% of which appear only once. Cohorts were determined from participant-reported clinical history. The sample was PBMCs or T cells enriched from blood (not recorded which). V gene TRBV28 combines with J gene TRBJ2-3, with a tentative D call TRBD2 (7 bases). This TCR derives from a woman younger than 45 who had recovered from COVID-19. The CDR3 protein is CAIRGAATDTQYF. CDR3 nucleotide sequence: TGTGCCATCCGGGGGGCGGCCACAGATACGCAGTATTTT.